This T cell receptor (beta chain) was found in a study of response to subunit inactivated influenza vaccine. This clonotype was counted at least ten times. Its antigen is not known. A read error may explain this, as a much larger clone is one base away. General study findings and limits: Few additional T cells are recruited per seasonal influenza vaccination, authors suggested.

TCRdb fed the RT-PCR reads into MiXCR, producing one record per CDR3 protein. The table records hundreds of thousands of distinct CDR3 sequences, 15% to 19% of them present only once. This specimen was PBMCs from blood, taken 12 days after vaccination. The receptor was derived from a man aged 45-65 years who received an inactivated influenza vaccine.

The CDR3 spells CCASGNRAGGFPGELFF. In DNA, the CDR3 is TGCTGTGCTAGCGGGAACCGGGCAGGGGGCTTCCCCGGGGAGCTGTTTTTT. The genes are TRBV20-1 and TRBJ2-2; D is possibly TRBD2 (9 bases). The CDR3 has 17 residues. Germline-derived CDR1 and CDR2 are DFQATT and SNEGSKA (reference sequence).